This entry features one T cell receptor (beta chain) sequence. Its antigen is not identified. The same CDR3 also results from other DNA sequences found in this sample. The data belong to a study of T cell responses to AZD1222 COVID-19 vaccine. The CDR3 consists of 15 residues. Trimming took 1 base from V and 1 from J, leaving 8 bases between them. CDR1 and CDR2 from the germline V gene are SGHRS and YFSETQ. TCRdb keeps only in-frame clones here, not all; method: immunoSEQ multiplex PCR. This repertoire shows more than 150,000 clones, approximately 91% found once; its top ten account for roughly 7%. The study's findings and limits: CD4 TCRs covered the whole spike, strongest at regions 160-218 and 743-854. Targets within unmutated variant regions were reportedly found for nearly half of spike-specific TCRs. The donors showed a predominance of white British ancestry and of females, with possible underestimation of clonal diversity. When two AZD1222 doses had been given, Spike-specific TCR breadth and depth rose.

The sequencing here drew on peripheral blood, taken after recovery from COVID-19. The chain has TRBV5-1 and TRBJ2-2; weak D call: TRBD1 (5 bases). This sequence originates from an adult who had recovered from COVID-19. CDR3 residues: CASSLYGQNTGELFF. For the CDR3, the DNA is TGCGCCAGCAGCTTGTACGGACAGAACACCGGGGAGCTGTTTTTT.